This entry features one T cell receptor beta chain sequence. The data are from a study of blood T cell repertoires in COVID-19. Study-wide context: Some COVID-19 samples were acute and others convalescent; all came from the United States, Italy and Spain. T cells, B-cell-depleted T cells, or PBMCs provided the cDNA or gDNA that served as material.

Original handling: Nucleated cell counts were estimated from reference gene primer amplification. The data were produced by immunoSEQ multiplex PCR, yet TCRdb's version contains in-frame clones alone and is incomplete. V, J and clone size are taken as reported in that table, and D and trimming were inferred from the DNA itself. The sample comprises roughly 290,000 clones, approximately 92% of which are singletons, and about 7% rests with the top ten. Sequenced sample: peripheral blood. The source is a woman in her twenties or thirties with COVID-19, enrolled during active disease.

In DNA form, the CDR3 reads TGTGCCAGCAGCGGTACCCCTCAGGGGGCGGATGGCTACACCTTC. Translation: CASSGTPQGADGYTF. The chain joins TRBV9 to TRBJ1-2; 8 bases fit TRBD1. CDR1 is SGDLS and CDR2 is YYNGEE in the germline V gene. The CDR3 runs to 15 residues. The V gene end was trimmed by 3 bases and the J gene end by 6 bases; junction bases not matched to a gene: 10.